This T cell receptor beta chain was recorded in a study of identical twins. The study's findings and limits: Zero-insertion analyses could be partly confounded by invariant MAIT and iNKT cells.

As regards this clonotype: The antigen remains unidentified.

TCRdb called the 5' RACE reads again in MiXCR, with one record for every CDR3 protein. The table lists hundreds of thousands of distinct CDR3 sequences, 8.6% of them singletons, with approximately 0.89% in the top ten. The germline V gene has CDR1 MNHNS and CDR2 SASEGT. This CDR3 is built from 13 residues. Between the trimmed V and J ends, which lost 6 bases and 6 bases, there was a span of 15 bases. The sample also formed part of further work on yellow fever vaccine responses in identical twins.

Sequences were obtained from PBMCs. The chain links TRBV6-1 to TRBJ2-7; perhaps TRBD1 as D (6 bases). The source is a woman younger than 30 in good health. The CDR3: CASSLTGQSEQYF. The CDR3, as DNA: TGTGCCAGCAGCCTAACAGGGCAGAGCGAGCAGTACTTC.